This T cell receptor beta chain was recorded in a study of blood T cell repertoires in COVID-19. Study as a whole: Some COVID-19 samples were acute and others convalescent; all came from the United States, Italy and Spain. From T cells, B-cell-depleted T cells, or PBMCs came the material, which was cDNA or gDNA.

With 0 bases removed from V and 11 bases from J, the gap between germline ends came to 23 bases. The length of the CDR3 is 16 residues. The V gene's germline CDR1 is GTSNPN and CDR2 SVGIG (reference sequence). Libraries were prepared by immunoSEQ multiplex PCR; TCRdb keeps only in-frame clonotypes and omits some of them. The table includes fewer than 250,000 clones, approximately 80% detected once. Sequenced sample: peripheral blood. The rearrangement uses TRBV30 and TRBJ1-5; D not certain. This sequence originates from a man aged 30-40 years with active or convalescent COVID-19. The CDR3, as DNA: TGTGCCTGGAGTGTAGGTCAGAGAAGCACCCCCAGGTCCCAGCATTTT. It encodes CAWSVGQRSTPRSQHF.